Following are 22 T cell receptor beta chains from one sample sequenced in a study of shared clonotypes between healthy human individuals. Naivety among CD8 cells was defined by CD45RO negativity and positive CCR7 selection, thereby excluding terminally differentiated effector memory CD45RA+ cells. Produced via immunoSEQ multiplex PCR; TCRdb's table is partial and in-frame only. The sample shows about 1,900,000 clones, less than 95% of them seen only once. The sequenced sample consisted of naive CD8+ T cells sorted from blood. All receptors come from a man younger than 30 in good health.

The V gene is TRBV7-3, the J gene TRBJ2-3, with 9 bases matching TRBD2. V trimming: 5 bases; J trimming: 4 bases; junction bases outside the gene matches: 7. CDR3 length: 15 residues. Looked up from germline, CDR1 is SGHTA and CDR2 is FQGTGA. In DNA, the CDR3 is TGTGCCAGCAGCGTTGACAGCGGGGGGTCAGATACGCAGTATTTT. Translated, it gives CASSVDSGGSDTQYF.

This clone has a handful of counts. The chain links TRBV6-1 to TRBJ1-5; 7 bases are shared with TRBD1. Per the germline V gene, CDR1 is MNHNS and CDR2 is SASEGT. The CDR3 loop spans 15 amino acids. Trimming removed 4 bases from V and 1 base from J; junction bases left unmatched: 4. The CDR3 DNA follows: TGTGCCAGCAGTGCTCCAGGGGGAAGCAATCAGCCCCAGCATTTT. Translation: CASSAPGGSNQPQHF.

There are a few counts of this clone. At the DNA level, this CDR3 is encoded by other sequences in the same sample as well. The chain joins TRBV20-1 to TRBJ2-3, with unresolved D. Germline V CDR1 and CDR2: DFQATT, SNEGSKA (reference sequence). V dropped 4 bases and J dropped 2 bases, with 4 bases sitting between them. The CDR3 spans 11 residues. In nucleotides, the CDR3 is TGCAGTGCTAAGTACACAGATACGCAGTATTTT. Translation: CSAKYTDTQYF.

The J gene is TRBJ2-7, the V gene TRBV4-3, with 7 bases identical to TRBD1. Germline CDR1 reads LGHNA; CDR2 reads YSLEER. The length of the CDR3 is 15 residues. The V and J ends lost 0 bases and 1 base, in that order; junction bases with no gene match: 3. The CDR3 here is CASSQETRGSYEQYF. The CDR3 region has the DNA TGCGCCAGCAGCCAAGAGACCAGGGGGTCCTACGAGCAGTACTTC.

This chain uses TRBV7-9 with TRBJ2-1; 7 nucleotides match TRBD1. The CDR3 contains 14 residues. J was trimmed by 6 bases and V by 3 bases; bases with no gene match: 5. Germline V gives CDR1 SEHNR, CDR2 FQNEAQ (reference sequence). CDR3 DNA: TGTGCCAGCAGCTTTCCGACAGGGAGCAATGAGCAGTTCTTC. As protein: CASSFPTGSNEQFF.

The table lists this clone with a count of one. The rearrangement uses TRBV25-1 and TRBJ2-2; TRBD2 aligns across 7 bases. The CDR3 is 14 residues long. V trimming: 1 base; J trimming: 4 bases; junction bases outside the gene matches: 0. The germline V gene encodes CDR1 MGHDK and CDR2 SYGVNS. The CDR3 DNA reads TGTGCCAGCAGTGAATCGGGGGGCACCGGGGAGCTGTTTTTT. Protein: CASSESGGTGELFF. The complete variable domain, with remaining parts taken from reference TRBV25-1 and TRBJ2-2, reads EADIYQTPRYLVIGTGKKITLECSQTMGHDKMYWYQQDPGMELHLIHYSYGVNSTEKGDLSSESTVSRIRTEHFPLTLESARPSHTSQYLCASSESGGTGELFFGEGSRLTVL.

The V call is TRBV10-3, the J call TRBJ1-1, with TRBD1 identical over 8 bases. This CDR3 is built from 13 residues. J gave up 1 base and V 10 bases, and 5 bases lay outside the gene matches. Germline CDR1 reads ENHRY; CDR2 reads SYGVKD. CDR3 protein: CASQGQGNTEAFF. The CDR3 nucleotides are TGTGCCAGCCAAGGACAGGGGAACACTGAAGCTTTCTTT.

Comment on this clone: The sample holds other DNA sequences that translate to the same CDR3. The chain joins TRBV27 to TRBJ2-7; the D is unclear. This CDR3 contains 13 residues. The germline V gene has CDR1 MNHEY and CDR2 SMNVEV (reference sequence). Trimming shortened V by 2 bases and J by 2 bases, and 7 bases separated the two germline ends. The DNA for the CDR3 is TGTGCCAGCAGTTTAAAGGGAACCTACGAGCAGTACTTC. Its translation is CASSLKGTYEQYF.

The chain couples TRBV5-1 to TRBJ2-2, with 9 nucleotides matching TRBD2. Germline loops: CDR1 SGHRS, CDR2 YFSETQ. The CDR3 loop spans 17 amino acids. The junction had 5 bases not matched to a gene; V was cut back by 0 bases and J by 2 bases. The CDR3 DNA sequence: TGCGCCAGCAGCTTGGAGGCTAGCGGGGCAAACACCGGGGAGCTGTTTTTT. This codes for CASSLEASGANTGELFF.

The V gene is TRBV6-1, the J gene TRBJ2-7; 9 bases fit TRBD1. The germline V gene has CDR1 MNHNS and CDR2 SASEGT. This CDR3 contains 15 residues. Trimming took 2 bases from V and 6 from J; bases not matched to a gene: 8. The CDR3 reads CASSEWGQGLSEQYF. The CDR3 DNA is TGTGCCAGCAGTGAATGGGGACAGGGACTCTCCGAGCAGTACTTC.

This clone occurred once. This chain's CDR3 is CASSIGPRVSSYNEQFF. As DNA, the CDR3 is TGTGCCAGTAGTATAGGCCCCCGGGTGAGCTCCTACAATGAGCAGTTCTTC. The chain is built from TRBV19 and TRBJ2-1; D is ambiguous. The CDR3 sequence is 17 residues long. CDR1 is LNHDA and CDR2 is SQIVND in the germline V gene (reference sequence). Trimming took 1 base from V and 0 from J, leaving 13 bases between them.

The CDR3 DNA follows: TGTGCCAGCAGTGCCCTAGGTGGGGGAGGGAAGGTAGTCTATGGCTACACCTTC. Encoded protein: CASSALGGGGKVVYGYTF. V gene TRBV27 combines with J gene TRBJ1-2, with D possibly being TRBD1 (5 bases). V shed 5 bases and J shed 4 bases, with 26 bases lying between them. CDR1 is MNHEY, CDR2 SMNVEV, per germline (reference sequence). This CDR3 region has 18 residues.

The V gene is TRBV4-1, the J gene TRBJ2-1; D is unclear. CDR3 length: 13 amino acids. From germline, CDR1 is MGHRA and CDR2 YSYEKL. V was shortened by 0 bases and J by 10 bases, with 10 bases between the two germline ends. Written as DNA, the CDR3 is TGCGCCAGCAGCCAAGACTCCCCCTTGGAGCAGTTCTTC. Encoded protein: CASSQDSPLEQFF.

This chain links TRBV19 with TRBJ1-4, with TRBD1 matching 8 bases. This CDR3 is built from 19 residues. The germline CDR1 and CDR2 sequences are LNHDA and SQIVND (reference sequence). J gave up 0 bases and V 4 bases, and 13 bases lay outside the gene matches. The CDR3 loop is CASSTPGTGILATNEKLFF. The CDR3 DNA reads as TGTGCCAGTAGTACGCCCGGGACAGGAATTTTGGCAACTAATGAAAAACTGTTTTTT.

With regard to this clone: Other DNA sequences in the same sample also yield this CDR3. The chain is built from TRBV5-6 and TRBJ2-7; D is undetermined. V lost 1 base and J 2 bases, leaving 7 bases between the germline ends. This CDR3 has 13 residues. Looked up from germline, CDR1 is SGHDT and CDR2 is YYEEEE. The CDR3 coding sequence is TGTGCCAGCAGCTTGACAGACCCCTACGAGCAGTACTTC. It specifies CASSLTDPYEQYF. The variable domain in full, completed from reference TRBV5-6 and TRBJ2-7, reads DAGVTQSPTHLIKTRGQQVTLRCSPKSGHDTVSWYQQALGQGPQFIFQYYEEEERQRGNFPDRFSGHQFPNYSSELNVNALLLGDSALYLCASSLTDPYEQYFGPGTRLTVT.

The CDR3 DNA reads as TGTGCCAGCAGCGTAGGAAGGAGGGACAGGGTCCAAGAGACCCAGTACTTC. This sequence encodes CASSVGRRDRVQETQYF. The chain combines TRBV9 with TRBJ2-5, with 9 bases aligning to TRBD1. Germline lookup yields CDR1 SGDLS and CDR2 YYNGEE. The CDR3 runs to 17 residues. The J segment lost 1 base and the V segment lost 0 bases, leaving 7 bases of the junction unmatched.

This clone appeared once. This CDR3 is also generated by other DNA sequences in the sample. J is TRBJ2-1 and V is TRBV27; D unclear. Trimming removed 6 bases at V and 0 bases at J, with 6 bases between. This CDR3 region has 13 residues. Per the germline V gene, CDR1 is MNHEY and CDR2 is SMNVEV (reference sequence). CDR3 sequence reads: CASSLVSYNEQFF. CDR3 nucleotide sequence: TGTGCCAGCAGCCTTGTCTCCTACAATGAGCAGTTCTTC.

The chain is built from TRBV27 and TRBJ2-1, with D perhaps TRBD2 (6 bases). From germline, CDR1 is MNHEY and CDR2 SMNVEV (reference sequence). CDR3 size: 15 residues. Trimming pared 2 bases from V and 3 bases from J, leaving 11 bases between. The CDR3 region has the DNA TGTGCCAGCAGTTTAGATGGTAGCGGCTACAATGAGCAGTTCTTC. Amino acids: CASSLDGSGYNEQFF.

This chain joins TRBV7-3 and TRBJ2-7; D is unclear. Trimming removed 4 bases at V and 1 base at J, with 5 bases between. The germline gives CDR1 SGHTA, CDR2 FQGTGA. The CDR3 totals 12 residues. Here the CDR3 reads CASSSCSYEQYF. The CDR3 coding sequence is TGTGCCAGCAGCTCGTGTTCCTACGAGCAGTACTTC. Full variable domain (remainder filled in from reference TRBV7-3 and TRBJ2-7): GAGVSQTPSNKVTEKGKYVELRCDPISGHTALYWYRQSLGQGPEFLIYFQGTGAADDSGLPNDRFFAVRPEGSVSTLKIQRTERGDSAVYLCASSSCSYEQYFGPGTRLTVT.

This clone has only one observation. The chain is built from TRBV27 and TRBJ2-7; 11 bases are a match to TRBD2. This CDR3 has 16 residues. Unmatched junction bases numbered 9, after V lost 6 bases and J lost 2 bases. CDR1 is MNHEY, CDR2 SMNVEV, per germline (reference sequence). The CDR3 region has the DNA TGTGCCAGCAGACCCTCGCCTAGCGGGGGGACCTACGAGCAGTACTTC. Translated: CASRPSPSGGTYEQYF.

The chain uses TRBV15 and TRBJ2-1; a possible D gene is TRBD2 (5 bases). Trimming took 5 bases from V and 0 from J, leaving 11 bases between them. Germline V gene lookup returns CDR1 LNHNV and CDR2 YYDKDF (reference sequence). CDR3 length equals 15 residues. CDR3: CATSLSASSYNEQFF. The CDR3 nucleotides read TGTGCCACCAGCCTTAGCGCCAGCTCCTACAATGAGCAGTTCTTC.

Note on this clone: Other DNA sequences of this sample code for an identical CDR3. The gene calls are TRBV4-1 and TRBJ1-2; D is ambiguous. The V and J ends lost 3 bases and 1 base respectively, with 9 bases between them. The CDR3 has 14 amino acids. Germline loops: CDR1 MGHRA, CDR2 YSYEKL. The DNA for the CDR3 is TGCGCCAGCAGCCAGGCTGGAGGTAACTATGGCTACACCTTC. It codes for CASSQAGGNYGYTF.